This T cell receptor beta chain comes out of a study of lymphopenia after photon versus proton radiotherapy. Points from the study as a whole: Better survival with proton therapy was suggested as possible, not demonstrated. A bigger post-nadir fall in TCR diversity correlated inversely with survival time in deceased patients. Photon-treated patients lost naive T cells and TCR diversity; proton-treated stayed stable. Post-nadir diversity loss with photons came from oligoclonal expansion, particularly CD8+ Temra cells.

The CDR3 extends over 14 amino acids. V dropped 0 bases and J dropped 6 bases, with 11 bases sitting between them. CDR1 and CDR2 from the germline V gene are LNHNV and YYDKDF (reference sequence). The assay was immunoSEQ multiplex PCR, and TCRdb's table has in-frame clones only and misses some. The sample has 150,000 to 200,000 clones; around 85% are singletons. About this clone itself: The antigen is undetermined.

This specimen consisted of peripheral blood, obtained from a patient treated with photon-based radiotherapy. This rearrangement joins TRBV15 to TRBJ1-1; no clear D. This clonotype was sampled from a man aged 50 to 59 with gastric cancer. This CDR3 reads CATSRDRGSAEAFF. In DNA, the CDR3 is TGTGCCACCAGCAGAGACCGGGGAAGCGCTGAAGCTTTCTTT.